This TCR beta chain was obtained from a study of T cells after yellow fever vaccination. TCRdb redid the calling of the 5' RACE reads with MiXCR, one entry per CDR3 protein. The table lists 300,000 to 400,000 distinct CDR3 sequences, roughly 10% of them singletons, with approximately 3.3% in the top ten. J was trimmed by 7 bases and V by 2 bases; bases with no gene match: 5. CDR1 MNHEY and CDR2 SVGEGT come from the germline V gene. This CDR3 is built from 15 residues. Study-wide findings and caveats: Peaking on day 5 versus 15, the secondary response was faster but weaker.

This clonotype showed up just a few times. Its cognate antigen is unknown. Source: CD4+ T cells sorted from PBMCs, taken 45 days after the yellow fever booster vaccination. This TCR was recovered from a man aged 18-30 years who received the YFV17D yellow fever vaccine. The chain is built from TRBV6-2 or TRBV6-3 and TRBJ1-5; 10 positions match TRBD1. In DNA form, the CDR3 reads TGTGCCAGCAGTTACCCCGGGACAGGGGAGCAGCCCCAGCATTTT. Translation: CASSYPGTGEQPQHF.